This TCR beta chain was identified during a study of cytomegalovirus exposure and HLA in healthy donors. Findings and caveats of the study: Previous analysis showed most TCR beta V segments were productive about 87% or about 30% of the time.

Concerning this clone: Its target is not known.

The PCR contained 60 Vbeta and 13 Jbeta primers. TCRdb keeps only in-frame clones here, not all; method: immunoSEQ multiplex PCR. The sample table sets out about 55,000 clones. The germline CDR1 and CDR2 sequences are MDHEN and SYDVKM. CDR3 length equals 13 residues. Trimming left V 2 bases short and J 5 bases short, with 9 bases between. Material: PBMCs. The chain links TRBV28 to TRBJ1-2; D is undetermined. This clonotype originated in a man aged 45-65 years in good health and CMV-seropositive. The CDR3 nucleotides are TGTGCCAGCAGTTTACCGTCCTTATATGGCTACACCTTC. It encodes CASSLPSLYGYTF.